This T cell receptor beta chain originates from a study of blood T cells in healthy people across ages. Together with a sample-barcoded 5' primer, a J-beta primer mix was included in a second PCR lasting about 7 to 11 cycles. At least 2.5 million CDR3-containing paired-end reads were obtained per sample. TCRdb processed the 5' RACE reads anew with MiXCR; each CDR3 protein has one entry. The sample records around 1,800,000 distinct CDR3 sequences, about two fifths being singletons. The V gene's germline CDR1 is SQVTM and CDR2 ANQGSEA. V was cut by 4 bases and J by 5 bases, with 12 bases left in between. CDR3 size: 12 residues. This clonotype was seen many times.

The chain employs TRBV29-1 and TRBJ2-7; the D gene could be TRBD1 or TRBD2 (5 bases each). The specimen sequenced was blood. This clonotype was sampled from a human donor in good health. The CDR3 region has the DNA TGCAGCGTTGTATTGGGGGTCAACGAGCAGTACTTC. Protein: CSVVLGVNEQYF.